The present entry profiles one TCR beta chain with its context. The specificity of this receptor is unknown. No base quality values were provided; no much bigger clone lies one nucleotide off. The data were obtained in a study of siplizumab effects on memory and regulatory T cells (dated by TCRdb to about 2019). With respect to the entire study: The study examined how the anti-CD2 antibody siplizumab affects alloreactive T-cell subsets in allogeneic mixed lymphocyte reactions built from human PBMCs.

The germline V gene gives CDR1 as SGHVS and CDR2 as FQNEAQ. The cysteine opens and the phenylalanine closes a CDR3 of 18 amino acids. Just the 54-base CDR3 DNA is kept, in frame starting at base 1. V was cut back by 5 bases and J by 2 bases, leaving a gap of 24 bases between them. Beyond this particular receptor, the publication reports: Unstimulated naive T cells appeared to be more diverse than memory T cells, and naive cells seemed to make a substantial contribution to the alloresponse. Whether proliferating Tregs from siplizumab cultures were suppressive was not functionally confirmed. The cumulative frequency of alloreactive sequences that could be traced back to unstimulated CD4+ memory T cells was significantly reduced by siplizumab. Of the alloreactive CD4+ clones that could be mapped, the Treg-derived share averaged approximately 69% with siplizumab compared with about 27% in control reactions. Because sequences below about 10^-5 frequency were poorly captured, only a minor fraction of alloreactive clones could be mapped to unstimulated subsets. Roughly 75-95% of proliferating CD4+ or CD8+ clones could not be assigned a naive or memory phenotype.

Sorted unstimulated T cells, along with proliferating T cells recovered from mixed lymphocyte reactions, underwent TCRbeta CDR3 sequencing. Fresh whole blood from fewer than 11 HLA-typed healthy donors was used as the source from which PBMCs were isolated. To map where alloreactive clones came from, unstimulated CD4+ regulatory T cells were FACS-sorted. The library was prepared using the immunoSEQ multiplex PCR assay. Roughly 10^5 TCR templates per sample were assayed on the deep sequencing platform. Genomic DNA extracted from sorted T cells was used for TCRbeta CDR3 sequencing. The study's processing was this. Clonal analysis of TCRbeta CDR3 data was done in the R programming language. Alloreactive CD4+ and CD8+ clones were defined by comparing unstimulated samples with post-reaction CFSE-low samples. Regulatory or non-regulatory origin of alloreactive CD4+ clones was assigned by matching sequences to the sorted unstimulated Treg and non-Treg repertoires. Drawn from immuneACCESS, this table holds only the in-frame rearrangements with V and J called that TCRdb kept. Clones are partly lost; checked studies trace under half to an unresolved V gene and leave the rest unexplained. The DNA gave D and trimming, while V, J and clone size come from that table. Across this sample there are about 100,000 clones, with about 93% seen only once. The ten largest clones represent roughly 0.6% of the sample.

This clonotype originated in a human donor in good health. The chain joins TRBV7-8 to TRBJ1-2; matching of 6 bases hints at TRBD1 as the D gene. Input material: Tregs sorted from blood. CDR3 region: CASSPAQSGAANNYGYTF. Read as DNA, the sequence is TGTGCCAGCAGCCCAGCTCAATCAGGGGCCGCGAACAACTATGGCTACACCTTC.